The 24 T cell receptor beta chains below were found in one sample sequenced in a study of identical twins. TCRdb fed the 5' RACE reads into MiXCR, producing one record per CDR3 protein. The sample gives nearly 900,000 distinct CDR3 sequences, roughly an eighth of which show up once; about 1.6% is in the top ten. Separately, the same data were catalogued under a study of yellow fever vaccine responses in identical twins.

Sequences were obtained from PBMCs. The receptors shown here come from a woman younger than 30 in good health.

This clonotype has more than one count but fewer than ten. V gene TRBV9 combines with J gene TRBJ2-7; 15 bases are a match to TRBD2. This CDR3 comprises 16 residues. With 0 bases clipped from V and 5 bases from J, the junction kept 3 bases outside the gene matches. Germline CDR1 is SGDLS and CDR2 is YYNGEE. The CDR3 region is CASSVGGLAGGDEQYF. Written as DNA, the CDR3 is TGTGCCAGCAGCGTAGGAGGACTAGCGGGAGGGGACGAGCAGTACTTC.

This clonotype was seen a handful of times. The V gene is TRBV7-8, the J gene TRBJ2-7; 8 nucleotides align to TRBD2. The CDR3 has 18 residues. Trimming at V came to 5 bases and at J to 3 bases, leaving 18 bases not matched to a gene. Germline loops: CDR1 SGHVS, CDR2 FQNEAQ. The CDR3 DNA follows: TGTGCCAGCAGCCGACTAGCGTCGATGATCGAGTATGGCTACGAGCAGTACTTC. Translation: CASSRLASMIEYGYEQYF.

This clonotype turned up a few times. The chain uses TRBV6-5 and TRBJ1-2, with D possibly being TRBD1 (6 bases). V lost 2 bases, J lost 8 bases, and 18 bases lay in between. The length of the CDR3 is 15 residues. Germline values: CDR1 MNHEY, CDR2 SVGAGI. The CDR3 spells CASSYGQSGGYGYTF. The DNA of the CDR3 is TGTGCCAGCAGTTACGGCCAGTCCGGGGGCTACGGCTACACCTTC.

This clonotype was detected a few times. The rearrangement joins TRBV27 to TRBJ2-1; 13 positions agree with TRBD2. CDR1 and CDR2 (germline): MNHEY, SMNVEV (reference sequence). V was pared by 3 bases and J by 5 bases, with 4 bases of the junction left unmatched. The CDR3 extends over 16 amino acids. The CDR3 loop is CASSLGLAGIHNEQFF. CDR3 coding DNA: TGTGCCAGCAGTTTGGGACTAGCGGGGATCCACAATGAGCAGTTCTTC.

The chain couples TRBV3-1 to TRBJ1-1; TRBD1 aligns across 7 bases. The CDR3 is 13 amino acids. Germline lookup yields CDR1 LGHDT and CDR2 YNNKEL (reference sequence). Trimming cost V 10 bases and J 1 base; bases outside gene matches: 6. The CDR3 loop reads CATFRTGNTEAFF. In DNA, the CDR3 is TGTGCCACCTTCCGGACAGGGAACACTGAAGCTTTCTTT.

In its sample, this clonotype was seen a few times. J is TRBJ2-1 and V is TRBV10-3, with 7 nucleotides matching TRBD1. CDR1 is ENHRY, CDR2 SYGVKD, per germline. The ends lost 6 bases at V and 6 bases at J; junction bases unmatched: 11. CDR3 length equals 15 residues. Written as DNA, the CDR3 is TGTGCCATCAGCGCCCAGTGGACAGGACGCAATGAGCAGTTCTTC. Translated: CAISAQWTGRNEQFF.

The J gene is TRBJ2-7, the V gene TRBV25-1, with 9 bases matching TRBD1. Trimming removed 9 bases from V and 1 base from J; junction bases left unmatched: 10. CDR1 and CDR2 (germline): MGHDK, SYGVNS. CDR3 size: 15 residues. The CDR3 DNA is TGTGCCAGAAGGGAGCGGACAGGGGATTCCTACGAGCAGTACGTC. Its translation: CARRERTGDSYEQYV.

This clonotype was counted between two and nine times. The chain is built from TRBV20-1 and TRBJ2-5; 8 bases fit TRBD1. Germline-derived CDR1 and CDR2 are DFQATT and SNEGSKA (reference sequence). The V gene end was trimmed by 5 bases and the J gene end by 3 bases; junction bases not matched to a gene: 8. The CDR3 has 14 residues. Here the CDR3 reads CSAESTGAKETQYF. The CDR3 DNA reads as TGCAGTGCTGAGTCGACAGGGGCCAAAGAGACCCAGTACTTC.

The gene calls are TRBV6-1 and TRBJ2-1; D is unclear. V was trimmed by 4 bases and J by 8 bases, leaving 9 bases between them. The CDR3 runs to 12 residues. The V gene's germline CDR1 is MNHNS and CDR2 SASEGT. In DNA, the CDR3 is TGTGCCAGCAGTGGAGTTACCTATGAGCAGTTCTTC. It yields the protein CASSGVTYEQFF.

This clonotype was detected many times. This chain connects TRBV4-1 to TRBJ2-3; D tentatively reads TRBD1 or TRBD2 (6 bases each). The V gene lost 1 base and the J gene lost 5 bases, with 22 bases spanning the gap. Germline CDR1 reads MGHRA; CDR2 reads YSYEKL. This CDR3 spans 18 amino acids. The CDR3 DNA is TGCGCCAGCAGCCAAGTCCCTGGGTGGGGGGCCGGGGTAGATACGCAGTATTTT. Protein sequence: CASSQVPGWGAGVDTQYF.

This clonotype was seen many times. The J gene is TRBJ2-2, the V gene TRBV20-1; D is undetermined. The germline gives CDR1 DFQATT, CDR2 SNEGSKA (reference sequence). The CDR3 totals 13 residues. Trimming removed 5 bases from V and 7 bases from J, with 14 bases in between. The CDR3 DNA follows: TGCAGTGCTTGGACCGCGCTAGGCGGGGAGCTGTTTTTT. This codes for CSAWTALGGELFF.

The V call is TRBV4-1, the J call TRBJ2-5, with D perhaps TRBD2 (7 bases). The CDR3 extends over 18 amino acids. Trimming left V 1 base short and J 5 bases short, with 23 bases between. Germline values: CDR1 MGHRA, CDR2 YSYEKL. This CDR3 is CASSQAFLGLQGQETQYF. DNA for the CDR3: TGCGCCAGCAGCCAAGCTTTTTTGGGACTACAGGGTCAGGAGACCCAGTACTTC.

This clonotype came up once. The rearrangement uses TRBV7-8 and TRBJ2-5, with 10 bases identical to TRBD2. CDR1 is SGHVS and CDR2 is FQNEAQ in the germline V gene. Trimming cost V 0 bases and J 1 base; bases outside gene matches: 14. The CDR3 spans 20 residues. CDR3 residues: CASSLALVPAGGRFQETQYF. The CDR3, as DNA: TGTGCCAGCAGCTTAGCGCTGGTGCCAGCGGGGGGGCGATTCCAAGAGACCCAGTACTTC.

V is TRBV3-1 and J is TRBJ1-1, with unresolved D. The CDR3 runs to 12 residues. The germline V gene has CDR1 LGHDT and CDR2 YNNKEL (reference sequence). V was clipped by 4 bases and J by 7 bases, with 10 bases between them. Here the CDR3 reads CASSPASGEAFF. In DNA form, the CDR3 reads TGTGCCAGCAGCCCAGCGTCCGGTGAAGCTTTCTTT.

Only a few counts were recorded for this clonotype. V gene TRBV5-1 combines with J gene TRBJ2-1, with D tentatively TRBD2 (5 bases). The V end was cut by 1 base, the J end by 0 bases, with 8 bases between. The germline gives CDR1 SGHRS, CDR2 YFSETQ. The CDR3 spans 15 residues. DNA of the CDR3: TGCGCCAGCAGCTTGACGGAGGCCTCCTACAATGAGCAGTTCTTC. Protein: CASSLTEASYNEQFF.

This clonotype occurred many times. This chain uses TRBV6-1 with TRBJ2-1; 11 bases align to TRBD2. Germline lookup yields CDR1 MNHNS and CDR2 SASEGT. The J segment lost 9 bases and the V segment lost 0 bases, leaving 13 bases of the junction unmatched. This CDR3 is 18 amino acids long. CDR3 DNA sequence: TGTGCCAGCAGTGAAGCTTCGCCGACTAGCGGGGCGGTGGGTGAGCAGTTCTTC. It specifies CASSEASPTSGAVGEQFF.

The V call is TRBV6-2 or TRBV6-3, the J call TRBJ2-1; no definite D call. V was clipped by 5 bases and J by 2 bases, with 25 bases between them. The CDR3 contains 19 residues. CDR1 and CDR2 from the germline V gene are MNHEY and SVGEGT. The CDR3 coding sequence is TGTGCCAGCAGTCGTAGGGTAGCAAGCCTCCTTCAGCCCTACAATGAGCAGTTCTTC. Encoded protein: CASSRRVASLLQPYNEQFF.

This clonotype was found a few times. The chain carries TRBV11-1 and TRBJ1-1; no definite D call. Between the trimmed V and J ends, which lost 2 bases and 0 bases, there was a span of 4 bases. CDR1 is SGHAT and CDR2 is FQDESV in the germline V gene (reference sequence). The CDR3 loop spans 13 amino acids. This chain's CDR3 is CASSLNVNTEAFF. The DNA of the CDR3 is TGTGCCAGCAGCTTAAACGTGAACACTGAAGCTTTCTTT.

This clonotype came up a few times. The chain employs TRBV11-3 and TRBJ2-5, with a weak D call TRBD2 (5 bases). CDR3 size: 16 residues. Trimming took 0 bases from V and 4 from J, leaving 15 bases between them. Germline CDR1 reads SGHNT; CDR2 reads YENEEA. The CDR3 loop reads CASSLDLASLAETQYF. The CDR3 coding sequence is TGTGCCAGCAGCTTAGATCTAGCTAGCTTGGCAGAGACCCAGTACTTC.

This clonotype was recorded many times. The chain joins TRBV20-1 to TRBJ1-1; 7 nucleotides agree with TRBD1. There are 13 residues in the CDR3. V was clipped by 4 bases and J by 2 bases; unmatched bases: 4. Germline values: CDR1 DFQATT, CDR2 SNEGSKA (reference sequence). The CDR3 DNA is TGCAGTGCTACCGGGACAGCAAACACTGAAGCTTTCTTT. Protein product: CSATGTANTEAFF.

This clonotype has just a few counts. The CDR3, as DNA: TGCAGCGTTGAAGATCGGTGGGCTTTCTTT. Translation gives CSVEDRWAFF. V gene TRBV29-1 combines with J gene TRBJ1-1; D remains unclear. The CDR3 consists of 10 residues. Germline CDR1 and CDR2: SQVTM and ANQGSEA. V gave up 0 bases and J gave up 11 bases, with 7 bases separating them.

The chain carries TRBV7-2 and TRBJ2-7, with TRBD2 as a possible D gene (6 bases). Germline CDR1 is SGHTA and CDR2 is FQGNSA. Trimming took 5 bases from V and 0 from J, leaving 17 bases between them. The CDR3 length is 16 residues. CDR3 DNA sequence: TGTGCCAGCAGCCCCGGAACGGGACTGAGCTCCTACGAGCAGTACGTC. This gives the protein CASSPGTGLSSYEQYV.

This chain links TRBV12-3 or TRBV12-4 with TRBJ2-1; D possibly corresponds to TRBD2 (6 bases). The CDR3 consists of 16 residues. The V end was cut by 5 bases, the J end by 6 bases, with 20 bases between. CDR3 region: CASSRGTPAHGNEQFF. As DNA, the CDR3 is TGTGCCAGCAGTCGGGGGACCCCAGCTCACGGCAATGAGCAGTTCTTC.

The V gene is TRBV10-3, the J gene TRBJ2-2; D is unclear. Germline CDR1 reads ENHRY; CDR2 reads SYGVKD. Trimming took off 3 bases at V and 4 bases at J, with 9 bases between the two ends. The CDR3 has 14 amino acids. CDR3 DNA: TGTGCCATCAGTGATACCAGATCCACCGGGGAGCTGTTTTTT. Protein product: CAISDTRSTGELFF.